These 21 T cell receptor beta chains share one sample of origin, sequenced in a study of cytomegalovirus exposure and HLA in healthy donors. Amplification used 60 Vbeta primers and 13 Jbeta primers. The table came from immunoSEQ multiplex PCR; TCRdb's copy has only in-frame clones and leaves some out. The sample holds 90,000 to 130,000 clones, around 70% seen once. The specimen was PBMCs. These receptors were obtained from a man aged 30 to 39 in good health and CMV-seropositive.

The rearrangement uses TRBV19 and TRBJ1-5, with unresolved D. The V and J ends lost 6 bases and 3 bases respectively, with 15 bases between them. CDR1 LNHDA and CDR2 SQIVND come from the germline V gene (reference sequence). CDR3 size: 15 residues. The DNA of the CDR3 is TGTGCCAGTAGGAACGGTGTAGTTATCAATCAGCCCCAGCATTTT. Its translation: CASRNGVVINQPQHF.

This clone was detected a few times. This sequence joins TRBV19 and TRBJ2-3; D is ambiguous. Germline V CDR1 and CDR2: LNHDA, SQIVND (reference sequence). V dropped 8 bases and J dropped 0 bases, with 9 bases sitting between them. CDR3 length: 13 amino acids. CDR3 region: CASSHMSTDTQYF. The CDR3 DNA follows: TGTGCCAGTTCCCACATGAGCACAGATACGCAGTATTTT.

V usage is TRBV4-1 and J usage is TRBJ2-5, with D possibly TRBD1 on 6 matching bases. Between the trimmed V and J ends, which lost 3 bases and 5 bases, there was a span of 13 bases. The germline CDR1 and CDR2 sequences are MGHRA and YSYEKL. This CDR3 spans 14 amino acids. The chain's CDR3 is CASSHRGAPETQYF. As DNA, the CDR3 is TGCGCCAGCAGCCACAGGGGAGCCCCGGAGACCCAGTACTTC.

The gene calls are TRBV5-1 and TRBJ2-5; maybe TRBD1 (5 bases). The J call may be faulty, since TRBJ2-7 better matches the DNA end. CDR3 length: 15 residues. The germline V gene has CDR1 SGHRS and CDR2 YFSETQ. CDR3 sequence: CASSPTTRGNYEQYF. The DNA of the CDR3 is TGCGCCAGCAGCCCAACAACAAGGGGTAACTACGAGCAGTACTTC.

On this clone: The conserved phenylalanine or tryptophan is not found at the CDR3 terminus, so this likely reflects a read error. The chain has TRBV7-6 and TRBJ1-1, with 12 bases aligning to TRBD1. The CDR3 has 20 amino acids. V dropped 1 base and J dropped 4; count of bases not matched to a gene: 16. The germline CDR1 and CDR2 sequences are SGHVS and FNYEAQ. CDR3 in amino acids: CASSLVPPRGTGGAGTEAFL. CDR3 nucleotides: TGTGCCAGCAGCTTAGTACCGCCGAGGGGGACAGGGGGCGCCGGCACTGAAGCTTTCCTT.

The J gene is TRBJ1-3, the V gene TRBV30; 8 nucleotides align to TRBD1. V gave up 0 bases and J gave up 2 bases; unmatched junction bases: 3. Germline lookup yields CDR1 GTSNPN and CDR2 SVGIG (reference sequence). The CDR3 loop spans 15 amino acids. The CDR3 DNA sequence: TGTGCCTGGAGTGTCCGGACAGGGACTGGAAACACCATATATTTT. Translated, it gives CAWSVRTGTGNTIYF.

The chain carries TRBV11-3 and TRBJ1-2, with TRBD1 as a possible D gene (6 bases). V lost 1 base, J lost 14 bases, and 11 bases lay in between. Germline assignment: CDR1 SGHNT and CDR2 YENEEA. There are 11 residues in the CDR3. The CDR3 loop is CASSLAGGATF. Here the CDR3 DNA reads TGTGCCAGCAGCTTAGCGGGGGGCGCGACCTTC.

This chain links TRBV19 with TRBJ1-1, with D perhaps TRBD1 (6 bases). CDR3 size: 12 residues. Germline V lookup: CDR1 LNHDA, CDR2 SQIVND (reference sequence). Deletions cut 6 bases from V and 8 bases from J, with 13 bases between. CDR3 sequence: CASSPSGGEAFF. The DNA for the CDR3 is TGTGCCAGTAGCCCCTCGGGGGGCGAAGCTTTCTTT. The full variable domain, rest sourced from reference TRBV19 and TRBJ1-1, is DGGITQSPKYLFRKEGQNVTLSCEQNLNHDAMYWYRQDPGQGLRLIYYSQIVNDFQKGDIAEGYSVSREKKESFPLTVTSAQKNPTAFYLCASSPSGGEAFFGQGTRLTVV.

V usage is TRBV27 and J usage is TRBJ1-1; D is perhaps TRBD1 (5 bases). CDR1 is MNHEY, CDR2 SMNVEV, per germline (reference sequence). CDR3 length: 14 residues. V shed 5 bases and J shed 4 bases, with 14 bases lying between them. The CDR3 spells CASSQRAGVTEAFF. The CDR3 bases are TGTGCCAGCAGTCAAAGGGCGGGGGTCACTGAAGCTTTCTTT.

The gene calls are TRBV19 and TRBJ1-2; D remains ambiguous. The V and J ends lost 6 bases and 0 bases respectively, with 14 bases between them. Germline CDR1 and CDR2: LNHDA and SQIVND (reference sequence). CDR3 length: 15 residues. CDR3 nucleotides: TGTGCCAGTAGAAGGAGGACCGACTCTAACTATGGCTACACCTTC. Amino acids: CASRRRTDSNYGYTF.

The chain has TRBV7-8 and TRBJ1-2; D unclear. Per the germline V gene, CDR1 is SGHVS and CDR2 is FQNEAQ. The CDR3 totals 13 residues. The V end lost 4 bases, the J end lost 2 bases, and 8 bases lay between the germline ends. CDR3 amino acids: CASSSLGNYGYTF. CDR3 nucleotide sequence: TGTGCCAGCAGCTCCCTCGGGAACTATGGCTACACCTTC.

This clone was seen a single time. This chain joins TRBV27 and TRBJ1-2; 9 nucleotides match TRBD1. Trimming cost V 5 bases and J 6 bases; bases outside gene matches: 7. Germline V gives CDR1 MNHEY, CDR2 SMNVEV (reference sequence). CDR3 length: 14 residues. This CDR3 is CASSPGTGFNGYTF. DNA for the CDR3: TGTGCCAGCAGTCCCGGGACAGGGTTTAATGGCTACACCTTC.

The rearrangement uses TRBV7-9 and TRBJ1-5, with a weak D call TRBD1 (5 bases). CDR3 length: 15 amino acids. V lost 1 base and J 5 bases, leaving 12 bases between the germline ends. Germline V gives CDR1 SEHNR, CDR2 FQNEAQ (reference sequence). CDR3 nucleotide sequence: TGTGCCAGCAGCTTAGTTGATACAGGTTATCAGCCCCAGCATTTT. It specifies CASSLVDTGYQPQHF.

Comment on this clone: Other DNA sequences within the sample encode an identical CDR3. V and J are TRBV7-2 and TRBJ2-1; a weak D match, TRBD1 (5 bases). Per germline, CDR1 SGHTA and CDR2 FQGNSA. V dropped 6 bases and J dropped 7 bases, with 10 bases sitting between them. This CDR3 has 12 residues. The CDR3 spells CASSQGVNEQFF. The CDR3 DNA sequence: TGTGCCAGCAGTCAAGGGGTAAATGAGCAGTTCTTC.

The chain joins TRBV4-2 to TRBJ2-2; 8 positions match TRBD1. The V gene end was trimmed by 2 bases and the J gene end by 5 bases; junction bases not matched to a gene: 10. Germline V gives CDR1 LGHNA, CDR2 YNFKEQ. This CDR3 spans 17 amino acids. CDR3 amino acids: CASSQTGQGGGTGELFF. The CDR3 coding sequence is TGTGCCAGCAGCCAAACCGGACAGGGCGGAGGTACCGGGGAGCTGTTTTTT.

There are a few counts of this clone. This chain uses TRBV9 with TRBJ2-1, with a tentative D call TRBD1 (6 bases). Trimming shortened V by 4 bases and J by 10 bases, and 18 bases separated the two germline ends. This CDR3 comprises 14 residues. CDR1 and CDR2 from the germline V gene are SGDLS and YYNGEE. CDR3 loop: CASSLRTATTEQFF. The CDR3, as DNA: TGTGCCAGCAGCCTGCGGACAGCCACGACGGAGCAGTTCTTC.

This clone was counted only a few times. V and J are TRBV29-1 and TRBJ1-2; 7 bases are shared with TRBD1. The CDR3 is made up of 14 amino acids. V was pared by 6 bases and J by 6 bases, with 13 bases of the junction left unmatched. Germline CDR1 and CDR2: SQVTM and ANQGSEA. The CDR3 nucleotides are TGCAGCGTCGCAATTGAGGGGGCGAAACATGGCTACACCTTC. Protein sequence: CSVAIEGAKHGYTF. The full variable domain, rest sourced from reference TRBV29-1 and TRBJ1-2, is SAVISQKPSRDICQRGTSLTIQCQVDSQVTMMFWYRQQPGQSLTLIATANQGSEATYESGFVIDKFPISRPNLTFSTLTVSNMSPEDSSIYLCSVAIEGAKHGYTFGSGTRLTVV.

This chain connects TRBV11-3 to TRBJ2-5, with 7 bases identical to TRBD2. J gave up 5 bases and V 5 bases, and 11 bases lay outside the gene matches. The CDR3 loop spans 15 amino acids. The germline V gene has CDR1 SGHNT and CDR2 YENEEA. The CDR3: CASSGRGAGVETQYF. The CDR3 nucleotides read TGTGCCAGCAGCGGGAGAGGGGCGGGAGTGGAGACCCAGTACTTC.

The chain couples TRBV7-9 to TRBJ2-3; 7 nucleotides agree with TRBD2. This CDR3 has 17 amino acids. Germline V gene data show CDR1 as SEHNR and CDR2 as FQNEAQ (reference sequence). Losses at the gene ends were 5 bases for V and 0 bases for J; bases not matched to a gene: 11. In DNA, the CDR3 is TGTGCCAGCAGCCCTAATAAGCGGGGCGATAGCACAGATACGCAGTATTTT. Amino acid sequence: CASSPNKRGDSTDTQYF.

The chain is built from TRBV2 and TRBJ1-3, with D perhaps TRBD1 (6 bases). Germline CDR1 reads SNHLY; CDR2 reads FYNNEI. There are 14 residues in the CDR3. Trimming removed 6 bases at V and 2 bases at J, with 11 bases between. The CDR3 spells CASSQQGTGNTIYF. DNA of the CDR3: TGTGCCAGCAGCCAACAGGGAACTGGAAACACCATATATTTT.

The V gene is TRBV6-5, the J gene TRBJ1-2, with D possibly TRBD1 on 6 matching bases. Germline V gives CDR1 MNHEY, CDR2 SVGAGI. The CDR3 extends over 15 amino acids. V was shortened by 6 bases and J by 2 bases, with 16 bases between the two germline ends. Here the CDR3 DNA reads TGTGCCAGCAGCCCCGGGACACGGGGCAACTATGGCTACACCTTC. It codes for CASSPGTRGNYGYTF.